One and the same sample provided the 29 T cell receptor beta chains below, sequenced in a study of blood T cell repertoires in COVID-19. Only in-frame clones appear in the TCRdb table, and some are missing; sequencing was by immunoSEQ multiplex PCR. The sample has approximately 190,000 clones, about 88% seen once. The sample consisted of peripheral blood. These receptors were obtained from a middle-aged woman who had recovered from COVID-19.

This chain connects TRBV18 to TRBJ1-6; the D is unclear. Per the germline V gene, CDR1 is KGHSH and CDR2 is LQKENI. Trimming left V 5 bases short and J 7 bases short, with 15 bases between. The CDR3 spans 15 residues. The CDR3 nucleotides are TGTGCCAGCTCATCCGGAATAACAGAGAATTCACCCCTCCACTTT. Its translation is CASSSGITENSPLHF.

The rearrangement joins TRBV19 to TRBJ2-7, with 14 positions matching TRBD2. The CDR3 totals 18 residues. Unmatched junction bases numbered 12, after V lost 4 bases and J lost 4 bases. CDR1 and CDR2 (germline): LNHDA, SQIVND (reference sequence). The CDR3 DNA reads as TGTGCCAGTAGTAAGACTAGCGGGAGGGCCTTAACACCTTACGAGCAGTACTTC. It is translated as CASSKTSGRALTPYEQYF.

This clone is a singleton in its sample. The CDR3 nucleotides read TGTGCCAGCAGCTTAGCTGACAGGATCTACGAGCAGTACTTC. Encoded protein: CASSLADRIYEQYF. The J gene is TRBJ2-7, the V gene TRBV7-9; possibly TRBD1 for D (6 bases). V lost 0 bases to trimming and J lost 3 bases, with 9 bases between them. CDR1 SEHNR and CDR2 FQNEAQ come from the germline V gene (reference sequence). The CDR3 is 14 residues long.

This clone was counted once. This sequence joins TRBV18 and TRBJ1-1; 9 nucleotides match TRBD1. The CDR3 has 16 amino acids. The junction had 13 bases not matched to a gene; V was cut back by 5 bases and J by 6 bases. The germline V gene encodes CDR1 KGHSH and CDR2 LQKENI. The CDR3 reads CASSLNRDRVSSEAFF. The DNA for the CDR3 is TGTGCCAGCTCATTAAACCGGGACAGGGTATCGTCTGAAGCTTTCTTT.

The chain recombines TRBV3-1 (or the pseudogene TRBV3-2) with TRBJ2-5; D perhaps matches TRBD2 (7 bases). Germline V gene sequence: CDR1 LGHDT, CDR2 YNNKEL (reference sequence). Trimming left V 0 bases short and J 2 bases short, with 13 bases between. There are 16 residues in the CDR3. The CDR3 DNA reads as TGTGCCAGCAGCCAAGAGGCGGGGGCTCCTCAAGAGACCCAGTACTTC. Encoded protein: CASSQEAGAPQETQYF.

The chain couples TRBV6-5 to TRBJ1-6; 11 bases map to TRBD1. V lost 7 bases and J lost 8; bases outside the gene matches: 4. Germline lookup yields CDR1 MNHEY and CDR2 SVGAGI. The CDR3 consists of 14 residues. CDR3 sequence: CASIGQGAHSPLHF. The CDR3 coding sequence is TGTGCCAGCATCGGACAGGGGGCACATTCACCCCTCCACTTT.

V is TRBV19 and J is TRBJ2-2; D perhaps matches TRBD2 (6 bases). The CDR3 extends over 16 amino acids. CDR1 and CDR2 (germline): LNHDA, SQIVND (reference sequence). V lost 6 bases and J 5 bases, leaving 19 bases between the germline ends. This CDR3 is CASRDRERSQTGELFF. In nucleotides, the CDR3 is TGTGCCAGTAGGGACCGGGAGAGGTCCCAAACCGGGGAGCTGTTTTTT.

The CDR3 DNA reads as TGTGCCTGGAGTCGGGCCCAGTGGGGCGCGAGCTACGAGCAGTACTTC. This codes for CAWSRAQWGASYEQYF. The chain joins TRBV30 to TRBJ2-7; D might be TRBD1 (5 bases). This CDR3 contains 16 residues. Looked up from germline, CDR1 is GTSNPN and CDR2 is SVGIG (reference sequence). The V end lost 2 bases, the J end lost 3 bases, and 20 bases lay between the germline ends.

This clone has just one count. At one of its ends the junction is not consistent with the germline gene, which may arise from a read error. V is TRBV5-6 and J is TRBJ2-7; the D gene is possibly TRBD1 (5 bases). The CDR3 contains 13 residues. The germline V gene encodes CDR1 SGHDT and CDR2 YYEEEE. The CDR3 region is CASSGPGSFEQYF. Written as DNA, the CDR3 is TGTGCCAGCAGCGGGCCAGGGTCCTTCGAGCAGTACTTC.

The CDR3 protein is CASSPLGGAAGYTF. As DNA, the CDR3 is TGTGCCAGCAGCCCCCTGGGGGGGGCGGCTGGCTACACCTTC. V is TRBV27 and J is TRBJ1-2, with D possibly being TRBD1 (6 bases). V shed 6 bases and J shed 7 bases, with 18 bases lying between them. Per the germline V gene, CDR1 is MNHEY and CDR2 is SMNVEV (reference sequence). This CDR3 contains 14 residues.

The V call is TRBV7-9, the J call TRBJ2-7, with 8 positions matching TRBD2. Germline V gene sequence: CDR1 SEHNR, CDR2 FQNEAQ (reference sequence). V gave up 5 bases and J gave up 0 bases; unmatched junction bases: 9. The CDR3 is made up of 16 amino acids. CDR3 protein: CASSPIPREVSYEQYF. In DNA form, the CDR3 reads TGTGCCAGCAGCCCGATCCCGCGGGAGGTCTCCTACGAGCAGTACTTC.

In this sample, this clone turned up a few times. The rearrangement joins TRBV25-1 to TRBJ1-5; D is ambiguous. Trimming removed 4 bases at V and 0 bases at J, with 7 bases between. Per the germline V gene, CDR1 is MGHDK and CDR2 is SYGVNS. There are 14 residues in the CDR3. In DNA form, the CDR3 reads TGTGCCAGCAGTGCGGGAGGTAGCAATCAGCCCCAGCATTTT. This sequence encodes CASSAGGSNQPQHF.

A single count supports this clone. The chain has TRBV5-6 and TRBJ1-1, with D hard to call. CDR3 length: 12 residues. V lost 4 bases and J lost 6, with 10 bases in between. Looked up from germline, CDR1 is SGHDT and CDR2 is YYEEEE. The CDR3 DNA sequence: TGTGCCAGCAGCGATGCCGGGGCTGAAGCTTTCTTT. Amino acids: CASSDAGAEAFF.

The gene calls are TRBV24-1 and TRBJ2-1, with 8 bases that match TRBD2. This CDR3 is 14 amino acids long. Germline CDR1 reads KGHDR; CDR2 reads SFDVKD. The J segment lost 6 bases and the V segment lost 4 bases, leaving 4 bases of the junction unmatched. The CDR3 region is CATSEAGRANEQFF. Here the CDR3 DNA reads TGTGCCACCAGTGAGGCCGGGAGGGCCAATGAGCAGTTCTTC.

The chain carries TRBV23-1 and TRBJ2-5, with 8 bases that match TRBD1. TRBV23-1 is flagged as an ORF with uncertain function. The CDR3 runs to 15 residues. V lost 4 bases to trimming and J lost 0 bases; unmatched junction nucleotides: 4. The CDR3 protein is CASSRDRGNQETQYF. Written as DNA, the CDR3 is TGCGCCAGCAGTCGCGACAGGGGAAACCAAGAGACCCAGTACTTC.

The rearrangement uses TRBV4-1 and TRBJ2-5; 8 nucleotides agree with TRBD2. The CDR3 is 16 amino acids. Losses at the gene ends were 4 bases for V and 2 bases for J; bases not matched to a gene: 9. Germline CDR1 reads MGHRA; CDR2 reads YSYEKL. The CDR3 loop reads CASSRYSGTEQETQYF. CDR3 in DNA: TGCGCCAGCAGCCGATATAGCGGGACGGAGCAAGAGACCCAGTACTTC.

The chain recombines TRBV30 with TRBJ2-3, with TRBD1 matching over 7 bases. This CDR3 comprises 13 residues. Germline CDR1 GTSNPN, CDR2 SVGIG (reference sequence). V lost 2 bases, J lost 9 bases, and 8 bases stayed unmatched. CDR3 DNA sequence: TGTGCCTGGAGTCCCCCGGGACAGTTAACGCAGTATTTT. Translated, it gives CAWSPPGQLTQYF.

The chain uses TRBV7-9 and TRBJ1-5; D gene ambiguous. The CDR3 has 16 residues. Germline CDR1 and CDR2: SEHNR and FQNEAQ (reference sequence). The germline V and J ends were trimmed by 1 base and 0 bases, with 10 bases remaining between them. The CDR3 DNA reads TGTGCCAGCAGCTTAGTATCCTCACTTAGCAATCAGCCCCAGCATTTT. The encoded protein is CASSLVSSLSNQPQHF.

The rearrangement joins TRBV19 to TRBJ2-5, with D tentatively TRBD1 (5 bases). Trimming shortened V by 4 bases and J by 4 bases, and 25 bases separated the two germline ends. The germline gives CDR1 LNHDA, CDR2 SQIVND (reference sequence). The CDR3 covers 18 residues. The CDR3 coding sequence is TGTGCCAGTAGTACCCCCCGCGGAGTATGGGGCAAGGGAGAGACCCAGTACTTC. Protein: CASSTPRGVWGKGETQYF.

As regards this clone: An end of the junction differs from the germline gene, which may be a read error. The rearrangement links TRBV7-3 to TRBJ1-1, with 7 bases matching TRBD1. The CDR3 length is 14 residues. CDR1 is SGHTA, CDR2 FQGTGA, per germline. The CDR3 loop is CASSLTGASTEAFF. The CDR3 region has the DNA TGTGCCAGCAGCCTAACAGGGGCGAGCACTGAAGCTTTCTTT.

The rearrangement joins TRBV25-1 to TRBJ1-1; TRBD1 might be the D (5 bases). The CDR3 runs 16 residues. Trimming shortened V by 3 bases and J by 1 base, and 15 bases separated the two germline ends. Germline lookup yields CDR1 MGHDK and CDR2 SYGVNS. The CDR3 nucleotides are TGTGCCAGCAGTGAGAGAGCGGGGCGGAAGAACACTGAAGCTTTCTTT. Amino acids: CASSERAGRKNTEAFF.

The rearrangement links TRBV7-6 to TRBJ1-1; 12 bases agree with TRBD1. The CDR3 is 15 amino acids. V lost 5 bases to trimming and J lost 5 bases; unmatched junction nucleotides: 6. Germline CDR1 and CDR2: SGHVS and FNYEAQ. The CDR3 region is CASSQGQGAMTEAFF. The CDR3 DNA reads as TGTGCCAGCAGCCAGGGACAGGGGGCAATGACTGAAGCTTTCTTT.

The genes are TRBV5-1 and TRBJ1-1; 8 nucleotides align to TRBD1. The CDR3 has 16 residues. The germline V gene encodes CDR1 SGHRS and CDR2 YFSETQ. V shed 3 bases and J 0 bases; nucleotides not matched to a gene: 7. The CDR3 coding sequence is TGCGCCAGCAGCTATGGACAGGGAGGGATGAACACTGAAGCTTTCTTT. Residues: CASSYGQGGMNTEAFF.

To note about this clone: This likely comes from a read error, as the CDR3 has no conserved phenylalanine or tryptophan at its end. Because the CDR3's place on the DNA is in doubt, the DNA is left out and the CDR3 is given as listed by TCRdb. The J gene is TRBJ2-3, the V gene TRBV19; TRBD2 is the table's D call and was not checked against the DNA. Germline-derived CDR1 and CDR2 are LNHDA and SQIVND (reference sequence). The CDR3 spans 13 amino acids, including both terminal residues. CDR3 sequence: CASSTPGTSGSPG.

The V and J genes are TRBV7-7 and TRBJ2-1; no clear D gene. Looked up from germline, CDR1 is SSHAT and CDR2 is FNYEAQ (reference sequence). Trimming pared 1 base from V and 8 bases from J, leaving 12 bases between. There are 14 residues in the CDR3. The CDR3 DNA is TGTGCCAGCAGCTTAGATAGCAGTGGTGATGAGCAGTTCTTC. This gives the protein CASSLDSSGDEQFF.

This clone appeared once. The rearrangement joins TRBV27 to TRBJ2-6; D perhaps matches TRBD2 (6 bases). Trimming left V 4 bases short and J 1 base short, with 8 bases between. This CDR3 region has 15 residues. CDR1 MNHEY and CDR2 SMNVEV come from the germline V gene (reference sequence). CDR3 DNA: TGTGCCAGCAGTTACGCGGGGTCTGGGGCCAACGTCCTGACTTTC. As protein: CASSYAGSGANVLTF. The whole variable domain, filled in from reference TRBV27 and TRBJ2-6, reads EAQVTQNPRYLITVTGKKLTVTCSQNMNHEYMSWYRQDPGLGLRQIYYSMNVEVTDKGDVPEGYKVSRKEKRNFPLILESPSPNQTSLYFCASSYAGSGANVLTFGAGSRLTVL.

This rearrangement joins TRBV18 to TRBJ2-3; unclear D gene. The CDR3 sequence is 14 residues long. The germline V and J ends were trimmed by 0 bases and 4 bases, with 8 bases remaining between them. The germline V gene has CDR1 KGHSH and CDR2 LQKENI. The CDR3 reads CASSPPGQADTQYF. The CDR3 nucleotides are TGTGCCAGCTCACCACCAGGCCAGGCAGATACGCAGTATTTT.

The chain has TRBV3-1 (or the pseudogene TRBV3-2) and TRBJ2-1, with D possibly matching TRBD2 (6 bases). The V end was cut by 6 bases, the J end by 5 bases, with 23 bases between. In germline, CDR1 is LGHDT, CDR2 YNNKEL (reference sequence). The CDR3 is 17 residues long. Written as DNA, the CDR3 is TGTGCCAGCAGTCCTATGGGCAGGCCTAGCGTTCACAATGAGCAGTTCTTC. It specifies CASSPMGRPSVHNEQFF.

This clone was recorded once. The genes are TRBV6-1 and TRBJ2-7, with 8 bases matching TRBD1. CDR1 MNHNS and CDR2 SASEGT come from the germline V gene. Unmatched junction bases numbered 11, after V lost 0 bases and J lost 4 bases. The CDR3 runs to 17 residues. In nucleotides, the CDR3 is TGTGCCAGCAGTGAAGCTCCAGGACAGGGAGACTCATACGAGCAGTACTTC. It yields the protein CASSEAPGQGDSYEQYF.